This T cell receptor (beta chain) was captured in a study of cytomegalovirus exposure and HLA in healthy donors. Study-wide findings and caveats: The authors later found most CMV-associated TCR beta chains appeared HLA-restricted.

This CDR3 has 13 amino acids. Trimming cost V 4 bases and J 6 bases; bases outside gene matches: 4. Germline V lookup: CDR1 SGHTA, CDR2 FQGNSA. This clone was seen only once. Its specificity is not known. With 60 Vbeta and 13 Jbeta primers, the PCR was carried out. Assay: immunoSEQ multiplex PCR; the TCRdb copy retains only in-frame clones and omits some. There are 65,000 to 100,000 clones in the sample; around 80% occur only once, and around 2% lies in the top ten. The sequencing sample was made of PBMCs. This TCR was sampled from a man aged 40-49 years in good health and CMV-seronegative. The gene calls are TRBV7-2 and TRBJ2-7, with 9 bases lining up with TRBD1. The CDR3 DNA is TGTGCCAGCAGCTCGATGACAGGGGGCGAGCAGTACTTC. Translation: CASSSMTGGEQYF.